This entry lists 18 T cell receptor beta chains sequenced from one sample in a study of shared clonotypes between healthy human individuals. Naive CD8 cells lacked CD45RO and underwent positive selection for CCR7, leaving out terminally differentiated effector memory CD45RA+ cells. Assay: immunoSEQ multiplex PCR; the TCRdb copy retains only in-frame clones and omits some. The profile covers roughly 650,000 clones, with approximately 96% appearing a single time and 0.095% to 0.13% taken by the ten largest. Sequenced material: naive CD8+ T cells sorted from blood. The receptors derive from a woman aged 25 to 39 in good health.

This clone was observed a single time. The chain uses TRBV5-8 and TRBJ2-7; possible D gene TRBD2, 7 bases. Trimming stripped 3 bases from V and 3 bases from J, with 13 bases between. Per germline, CDR1 SGHTS and CDR2 YDEGEE. The CDR3 totals 14 residues. CDR3 region: CASSYRGGGYEQYF. The CDR3 region has the DNA TGTGCCAGCAGCTACCGGGGAGGGGGCTACGAGCAGTACTTC.

The chain couples TRBV9 to TRBJ2-1; TRBD2 is a possible D gene (6 bases). V was trimmed by 3 bases and J by 9 bases, leaving 10 bases between them. CDR3 size: 12 residues. Germline V lookup: CDR1 SGDLS, CDR2 YYNGEE. The CDR3 here is CASSDGLSEQFF. CDR3 DNA sequence: TGTGCCAGCAGCGATGGACTATCTGAGCAGTTCTTC.

This chain uses TRBV4-1 with TRBJ2-1; 15 nucleotides align to TRBD2. The CDR3 loop spans 17 amino acids. V lost 3 bases, J lost 6 bases, and 6 bases stayed unmatched. The germline gives CDR1 MGHRA, CDR2 YSYEKL. CDR3 coding DNA: TGCGCCAGCAGCCATGGGCCGGGACTAGCGGGAGGCAATGAGCAGTTCTTC. This gives the protein CASSHGPGLAGGNEQFF.

The chain joins TRBV9 to TRBJ2-2, with D perhaps TRBD2 (6 bases). The CDR3 consists of 18 residues. Looked up from germline, CDR1 is SGDLS and CDR2 is YYNGEE. Trimming shortened V by 0 bases and J by 4 bases, and 19 bases separated the two germline ends. The CDR3 bases are TGTGCCAGCAGCGTAGCCCCGGCCATCTCGGGAGCCACCGGGGAGCTGTTTTTT. This translates into CASSVAPAISGATGELFF.

V gene TRBV7-9 combines with J gene TRBJ2-7, with D perhaps matching TRBD2 (6 bases). The length of the CDR3 is 14 residues. The germline V gene encodes CDR1 SEHNR and CDR2 FQNEAQ (reference sequence). Trimming took 3 bases from V and 2 from J, leaving 11 bases between them. The CDR3 DNA reads TGTGCCAGCAGCTTCGGCGGGACCCCCTACGAGCAGTACTTC. Protein: CASSFGGTPYEQYF.

The V call is TRBV28, the J call TRBJ1-1, with 7 nucleotides matching TRBD1. The CDR3 is 13 residues long. V trimming: 5 bases; J trimming: 7 bases; junction bases outside the gene matches: 7. Germline CDR1 is MDHEN and CDR2 is SYDVKM. The CDR3 region has the DNA TGTGCCAGCAGTCCGACAGGGTTCCGTGAAGCTTTCTTT. It codes for CASSPTGFREAFF. Drawing the rest from reference TRBV28 and TRBJ1-1, the complete variable domain is DVKVTQSSRYLVKRTGEKVFLECVQDMDHENMFWYRQDPGLGLRLIYFSYDVKMKEKGDIPEGYSVSREKKERFSLILESASTNQTSMYLCASSPTGFREAFFGQGTRLTVV.

The chain couples TRBV4-1 to TRBJ2-1; TRBD2 might be the D (6 bases). Trimming took 5 bases from V and 10 from J, leaving 15 bases between them. CDR3 length: 13 amino acids. In germline, CDR1 is MGHRA, CDR2 YSYEKL. As DNA, the CDR3 is TGCGCCAGCAGCACCCCACTAGCAAGCGAGCAGTTCTTC. It translates to CASSTPLASEQFF.

The chain carries TRBV13 and TRBJ1-4, with no clear D. The germline V gene encodes CDR1 PRHDT and CDR2 FYEKMQ (reference sequence). Trimming took off 5 bases at V and 4 bases at J, with 8 bases between the two ends. This CDR3 spans 13 amino acids. DNA for the CDR3: TGTGCCAGCAGCCCGACGGGTAATGAAAAACTGTTTTTT. It translates to CASSPTGNEKLFF.

The rearrangement links TRBV28 to TRBJ1-1; D is perhaps TRBD1 (5 bases). CDR1 MDHEN and CDR2 SYDVKM come from the germline V gene. Trimming cost V 1 base and J 0 bases, with 12 bases left between them. The CDR3 has 16 residues. CDR3 bases: TGTGCCAGCAGTTTATCGGGACGGAGACTGAACACTGAAGCTTTCTTT. It codes for CASSLSGRRLNTEAFF.

The genes are TRBV2 and TRBJ1-1; D may be TRBD1 (5 bases). The CDR3 has 17 amino acids. Per germline, CDR1 SNHLY and CDR2 FYNNEI. Trimming took 6 bases from V and 1 from J, leaving 21 bases between them. CDR3: CASRVDVEGRGNTEAFF. The CDR3 DNA sequence: TGTGCCAGCAGGGTCGACGTCGAGGGAAGGGGGAACACTGAAGCTTTCTTT. Looking up the rest from reference TRBV2 and TRBJ1-1 gives the full variable domain: EPEVTQTPSHQVTQMGQEVILRCVPISNHLYFYWYRQILGQKVEFLVSFYNNEISEKSEIFDDQFSVERPDGSNFTLKIRSTKLEDSAMYFCASRVDVEGRGNTEAFFGQGTRLTVV.

About this clone: This specimen includes other DNA sequences encoding the same CDR3. The chain recombines TRBV5-4 with TRBJ2-2; no definite D call. Germline CDR1 SGHNT, CDR2 YYREEE (reference sequence). Trimming left V 0 bases short and J 1 base short, with 4 bases between. The CDR3 is 14 amino acids. Here the CDR3 reads CASSLGENTGELFF. In DNA, the CDR3 is TGTGCCAGCAGCTTGGGGGAGAACACCGGGGAGCTGTTTTTT.

The rearrangement links TRBV27 to TRBJ2-1, with D perhaps TRBD2 (7 bases). CDR1 MNHEY and CDR2 SMNVEV come from the germline V gene (reference sequence). V lost 2 bases to trimming and J lost 2 bases, with 10 bases between them. This CDR3 contains 15 residues. The CDR3 loop reads CASSLRGAAYNEQFF. DNA of the CDR3: TGTGCCAGCAGTTTACGGGGGGCTGCCTACAATGAGCAGTTCTTC.

This rearrangement joins TRBV9 to TRBJ2-7; the D is unclear. Germline V gene lookup returns CDR1 SGDLS and CDR2 YYNGEE. Trimming shortened V by 2 bases and J by 4 bases, and 19 bases separated the two germline ends. This CDR3 spans 16 amino acids. The CDR3 DNA reads TGTGCCAGCAGCGTGGCCCCTCTAGAAGGTGGGTACGAGCAGTACTTC. It translates to CASSVAPLEGGYEQYF. The whole variable domain, remainder taken from reference TRBV9 and TRBJ2-7, is DSGVTQTPKHLITATGQRVTLRCSPRSGDLSVYWYQQSLDQGLQFLIQYYNGEERAKGNILERFSAQQFPDLHSELNLSSLELGDSALYFCASSVAPLEGGYEQYFGPGTRLTVT.

V is TRBV28 and J is TRBJ2-2; the match to TRBD2 covers 13 bases. Trimming at V came to 6 bases and at J to 8 bases, leaving 9 bases not matched to a gene. Germline CDR1 reads MDHEN; CDR2 reads SYDVKM. This CDR3 comprises 16 residues. This chain's CDR3 is CASSPGLAGDEGELFF. The CDR3 region has the DNA TGTGCCAGCAGCCCCGGACTAGCGGGAGACGAGGGGGAGCTGTTTTTT.

This chain links TRBV4-1 with TRBJ1-5; D gene uncertain. V was trimmed by 1 base and J by 0 bases, leaving 7 bases between them. The CDR3 loop spans 15 amino acids. Per the germline V gene, CDR1 is MGHRA and CDR2 is YSYEKL. The CDR3 DNA sequence: TGCGCCAGCAGCCAAGTGGCCGATAGCAATCAGCCCCAGCATTTT. Translation: CASSQVADSNQPQHF.

Comments on this clone: Other DNA variants within this sample encode the same CDR3. The chain uses TRBV19 and TRBJ2-3; a possible D gene is TRBD2 (5 bases). Trimming removed 3 bases from V and 0 bases from J, with 7 bases in between. Germline V CDR1 and CDR2: LNHDA, SQIVND (reference sequence). The CDR3 length is 14 residues. CDR3 nucleotides: TGTGCCAGTAGTATCGGACTGAGCACAGATACGCAGTATTTT. It codes for CASSIGLSTDTQYF.

This clone was counted once. The CDR3 coding sequence is TGCGCCAGCAGCCAATTATTAGCGCCAACCTACGAGCAGTACTTC. As protein: CASSQLLAPTYEQYF. The V gene is TRBV4-1, the J gene TRBJ2-7; a weak D match, TRBD2 (5 bases). From germline, CDR1 is MGHRA and CDR2 YSYEKL. The CDR3 runs 15 residues. With 2 bases removed from V and 2 bases from J, the gap between germline ends came to 13 bases.

The chain joins TRBV10-2 to TRBJ2-7; 9 bases match TRBD2. Per germline, CDR1 WSHSY and CDR2 SAAADI. The CDR3 consists of 15 residues. V shed 2 bases, J shed 7 bases, and the junction held 9 bases outside the gene matches. The CDR3 nucleotides are TGCGCCAGCAGTGAGATCGCGGGAGGGTTTGAAGAGCAGTACTTC. Its translation: CASSEIAGGFEEQYF.